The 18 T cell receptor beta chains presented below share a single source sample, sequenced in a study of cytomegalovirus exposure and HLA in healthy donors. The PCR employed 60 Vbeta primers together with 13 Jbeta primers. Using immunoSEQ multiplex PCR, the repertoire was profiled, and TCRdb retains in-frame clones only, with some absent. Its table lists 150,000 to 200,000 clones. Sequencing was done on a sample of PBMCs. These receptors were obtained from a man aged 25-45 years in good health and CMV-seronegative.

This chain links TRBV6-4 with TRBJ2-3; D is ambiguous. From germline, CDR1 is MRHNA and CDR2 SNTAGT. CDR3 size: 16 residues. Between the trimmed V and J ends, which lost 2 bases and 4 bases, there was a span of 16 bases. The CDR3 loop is CASSDRPASGADTQYF. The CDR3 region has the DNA TGTGCCAGCAGTGACCGCCCCGCCTCCGGTGCAGATACGCAGTATTTT.

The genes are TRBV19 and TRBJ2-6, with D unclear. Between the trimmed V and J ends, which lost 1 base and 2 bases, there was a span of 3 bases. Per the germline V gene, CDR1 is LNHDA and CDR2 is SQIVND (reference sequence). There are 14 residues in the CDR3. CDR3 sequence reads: CASSIVTGANVLTF. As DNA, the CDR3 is TGTGCCAGTAGTATAGTTACTGGGGCCAACGTCCTGACTTTC.

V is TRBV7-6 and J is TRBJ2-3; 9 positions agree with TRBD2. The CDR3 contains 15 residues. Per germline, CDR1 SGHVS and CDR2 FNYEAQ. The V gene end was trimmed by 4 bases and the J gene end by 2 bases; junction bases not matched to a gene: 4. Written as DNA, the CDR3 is TGTGCCAGCAGCTGGTTAGCGGGAGCCACAGATACGCAGTATTTT. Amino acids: CASSWLAGATDTQYF.

The CDR3 nucleotides read TGTGCCAGCTTTAGCGGGAGTTACGAGCAGTACTTC. Its translation is CASFSGSYEQYF. The rearrangement joins TRBV5-5 to TRBJ2-7, with 9 bases identical to TRBD2. Germline V gives CDR1 SGHKS, CDR2 YYEKEE (reference sequence). The length of the CDR3 is 12 residues. V lost 7 bases and J lost 4; bases outside the gene matches: 3.

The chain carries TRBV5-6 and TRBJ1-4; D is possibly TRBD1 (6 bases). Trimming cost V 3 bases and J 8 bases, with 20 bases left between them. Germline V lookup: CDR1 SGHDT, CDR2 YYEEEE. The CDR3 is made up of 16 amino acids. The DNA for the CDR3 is TGTGCCAGCAGCTGGTCCTTAACAGGGCATGACGAAAAACTGTTTTTT. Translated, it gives CASSWSLTGHDEKLFF.

The CDR3 sequence: CASSYSSSPGYGYTF. The CDR3 region has the DNA TGTGCCAGCAGTTACTCGAGTAGCCCCGGCTATGGCTACACCTTC. This sequence joins TRBV6-5 and TRBJ1-2, with D unclear. Germline V gene data show CDR1 as MNHEY and CDR2 as SVGAGI. The length of the CDR3 is 15 residues. V was clipped by 0 bases and J by 4 bases, with 12 bases between them.

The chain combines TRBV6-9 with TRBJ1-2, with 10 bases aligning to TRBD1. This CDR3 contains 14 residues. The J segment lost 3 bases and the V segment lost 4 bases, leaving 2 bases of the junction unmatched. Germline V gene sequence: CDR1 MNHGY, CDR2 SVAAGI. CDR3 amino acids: CASSSGQGDYGYTF. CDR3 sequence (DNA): TGTGCCAGCAGTTCCGGACAGGGGGACTATGGCTACACCTTC.

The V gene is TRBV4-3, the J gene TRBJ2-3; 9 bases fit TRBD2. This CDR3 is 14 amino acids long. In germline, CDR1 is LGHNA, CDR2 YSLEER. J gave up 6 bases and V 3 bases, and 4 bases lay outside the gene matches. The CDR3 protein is CASSQREGGDTQYF. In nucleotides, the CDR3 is TGCGCCAGCAGCCAGCGGGAGGGCGGGGATACGCAGTATTTT.

CDR3 region: CASRGYTGIDTIYF. In nucleotides, the CDR3 is TGTGCCAGCAGGGGTTATACGGGTATTGACACCATATATTTT. The chain combines TRBV28 with TRBJ1-3; D remains ambiguous. V was shortened by 6 bases and J by 8 bases, with 17 bases between the two germline ends. The CDR3 totals 14 residues. The germline V gene has CDR1 MDHEN and CDR2 SYDVKM.

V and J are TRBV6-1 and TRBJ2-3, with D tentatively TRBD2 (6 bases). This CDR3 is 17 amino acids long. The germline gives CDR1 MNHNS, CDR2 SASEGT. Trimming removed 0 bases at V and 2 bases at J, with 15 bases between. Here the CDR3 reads CASSEAFGSRFTDTQYF. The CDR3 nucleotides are TGTGCCAGCAGTGAAGCGTTCGGGAGTCGCTTCACAGATACGCAGTATTTT.

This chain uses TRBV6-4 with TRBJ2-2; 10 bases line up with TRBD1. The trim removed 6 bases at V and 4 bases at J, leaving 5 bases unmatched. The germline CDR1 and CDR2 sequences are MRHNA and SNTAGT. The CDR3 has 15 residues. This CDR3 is CASSAGTGATGELFF. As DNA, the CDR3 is TGTGCCAGCAGCGCCGGGACAGGGGCCACCGGGGAGCTGTTTTTT.

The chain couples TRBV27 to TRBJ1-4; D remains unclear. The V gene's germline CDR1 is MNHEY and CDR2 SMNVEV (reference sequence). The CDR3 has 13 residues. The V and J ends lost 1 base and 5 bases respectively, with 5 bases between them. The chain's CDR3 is CASSLFQNEKLFF. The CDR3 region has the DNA TGTGCCAGCAGTTTATTTCAAAATGAAAAACTGTTTTTT. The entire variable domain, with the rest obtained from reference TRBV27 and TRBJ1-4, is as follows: EAQVTQNPRYLITVTGKKLTVTCSQNMNHEYMSWYRQDPGLGLRQIYYSMNVEVTDKGDVPEGYKVSRKEKRNFPLILESPSPNQTSLYFCASSLFQNEKLFFGSGTQLSVL.

CDR3 region: CASSSITGIRDEQFF. In DNA form, the CDR3 reads TGTGCCAGCAGTTCAATAACAGGGATTCGAGATGAGCAGTTCTTC. This chain joins TRBV6-6 and TRBJ2-1; TRBD1 is a possible D gene (6 bases). The V gene lost 4 bases and the J gene lost 8 bases, with 18 bases spanning the gap. This CDR3 spans 15 amino acids. CDR1 MNHNY and CDR2 SVGAGI come from the germline V gene (reference sequence).

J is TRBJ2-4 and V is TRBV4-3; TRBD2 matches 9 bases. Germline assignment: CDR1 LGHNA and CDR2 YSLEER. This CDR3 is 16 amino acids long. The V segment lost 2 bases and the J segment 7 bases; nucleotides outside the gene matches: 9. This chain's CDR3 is CASSQFSSGVWNIQYF. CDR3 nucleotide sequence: TGCGCCAGCAGCCAATTCTCTAGCGGGGTTTGGAACATTCAGTACTTC.

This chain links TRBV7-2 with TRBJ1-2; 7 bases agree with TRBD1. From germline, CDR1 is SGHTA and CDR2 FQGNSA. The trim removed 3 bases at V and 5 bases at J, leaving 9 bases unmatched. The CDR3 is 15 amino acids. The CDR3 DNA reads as TGTGCCAGCAGCTTTCTCACAGGGGTTAGTTATGGCTACACCTTC. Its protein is CASSFLTGVSYGYTF. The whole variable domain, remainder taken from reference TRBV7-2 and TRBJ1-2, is GAGVSQSPSNKVTEKGKDVELRCDPISGHTALYWYRQSLGQGLEFLIYFQGNSAPDKSGLPSDRFSAERTGGSVSTLTIQRTQQEDSAVYLCASSFLTGVSYGYTFGSGTRLTVV.

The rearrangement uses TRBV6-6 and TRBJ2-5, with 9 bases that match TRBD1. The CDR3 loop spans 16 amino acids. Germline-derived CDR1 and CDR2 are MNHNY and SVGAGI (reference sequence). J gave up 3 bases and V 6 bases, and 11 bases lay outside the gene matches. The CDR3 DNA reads TGTGCCAGCAGACCACGACAGGGGGGGAGAAAAGAGACCCAGTACTTC. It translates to CASRPRQGGRKETQYF.

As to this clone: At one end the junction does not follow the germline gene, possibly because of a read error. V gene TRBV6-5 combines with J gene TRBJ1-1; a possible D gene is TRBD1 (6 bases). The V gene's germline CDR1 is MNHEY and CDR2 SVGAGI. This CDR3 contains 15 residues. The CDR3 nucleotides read TGTGCCAGCAGTTACTCGAAGGGGGTGAAGACTGAAGCTTTCTTT. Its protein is CASSYSKGVKTEAFF.

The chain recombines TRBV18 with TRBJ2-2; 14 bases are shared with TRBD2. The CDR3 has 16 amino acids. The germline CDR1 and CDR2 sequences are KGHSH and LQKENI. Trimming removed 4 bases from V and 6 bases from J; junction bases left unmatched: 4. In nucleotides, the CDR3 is TGTGCCAGCTCACAGGGACTAGCGGGAGCGCCCGGGGAGCTGTTTTTT. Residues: CASSQGLAGAPGELFF. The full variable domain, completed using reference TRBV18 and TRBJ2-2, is NAGVMQNPRHLVRRRGQEARLRCSPMKGHSHVYWYRQLPEEGLKFMVYLQKENIIDESGMPKERFSAEFPKEGPSILRIQQVVRGDSAAYFCASSQGLAGAPGELFFGEGSRLTVL.